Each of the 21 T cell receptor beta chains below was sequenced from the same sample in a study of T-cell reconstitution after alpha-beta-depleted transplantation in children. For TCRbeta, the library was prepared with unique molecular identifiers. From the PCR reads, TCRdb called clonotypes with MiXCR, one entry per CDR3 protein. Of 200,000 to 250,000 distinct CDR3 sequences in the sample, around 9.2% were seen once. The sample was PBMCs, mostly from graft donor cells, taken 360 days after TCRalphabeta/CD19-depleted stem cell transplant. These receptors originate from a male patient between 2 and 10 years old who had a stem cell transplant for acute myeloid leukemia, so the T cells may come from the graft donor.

The CDR3 loop reads CASSPHGGANTEAFF. The CDR3 DNA is TGTGCCAGCAGCCCACATGGGGGGGCGAACACTGAAGCTTTCTTT. This chain uses TRBV5-5 with TRBJ1-1; D possibly corresponds to TRBD1 (6 bases). Germline-derived CDR1 and CDR2 are SGHKS and YYEKEE (reference sequence). This CDR3 has 15 amino acids. Trimming removed 4 bases at V and 1 base at J, with 14 bases between.

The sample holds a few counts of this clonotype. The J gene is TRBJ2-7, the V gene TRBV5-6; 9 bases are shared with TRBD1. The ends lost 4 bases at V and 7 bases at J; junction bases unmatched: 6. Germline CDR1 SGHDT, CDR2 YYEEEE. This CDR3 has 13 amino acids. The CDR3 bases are TGTGCCAGCAGCCTTGGGACAGGGCGGGAGCAGTACGTC. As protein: CASSLGTGREQYV.

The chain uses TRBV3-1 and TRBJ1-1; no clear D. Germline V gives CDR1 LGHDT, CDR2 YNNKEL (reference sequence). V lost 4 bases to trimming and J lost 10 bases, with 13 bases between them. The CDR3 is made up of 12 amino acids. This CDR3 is CASSRGSGSAFF. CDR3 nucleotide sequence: TGTGCCAGCAGCCGAGGGTCGGGGTCAGCTTTCTTT.

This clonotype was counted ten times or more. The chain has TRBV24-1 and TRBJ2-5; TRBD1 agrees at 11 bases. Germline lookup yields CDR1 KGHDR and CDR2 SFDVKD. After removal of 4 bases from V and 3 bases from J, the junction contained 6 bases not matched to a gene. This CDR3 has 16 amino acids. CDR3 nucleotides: TGTGCCACCAGTGACCAGAGGGACAGGGGGAAAGAGACCCAGTACTTC. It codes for CATSDQRDRGKETQYF.

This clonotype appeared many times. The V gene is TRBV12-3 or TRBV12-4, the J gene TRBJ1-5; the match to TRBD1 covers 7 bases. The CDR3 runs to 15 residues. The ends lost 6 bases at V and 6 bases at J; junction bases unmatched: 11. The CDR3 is CASRPTGVVGQPQHF. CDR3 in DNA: TGTGCCAGCAGACCTACAGGGGTGGTGGGTCAGCCCCAGCATTTT.

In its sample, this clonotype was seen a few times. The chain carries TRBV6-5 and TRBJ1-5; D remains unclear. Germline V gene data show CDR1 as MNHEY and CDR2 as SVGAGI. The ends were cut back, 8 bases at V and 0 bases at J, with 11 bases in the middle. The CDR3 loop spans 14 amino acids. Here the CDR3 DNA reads TGTGCCAGCGGCAAAAGTTCTAGCAATCAGCCCCAGCATTTT. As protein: CASGKSSSNQPQHF.

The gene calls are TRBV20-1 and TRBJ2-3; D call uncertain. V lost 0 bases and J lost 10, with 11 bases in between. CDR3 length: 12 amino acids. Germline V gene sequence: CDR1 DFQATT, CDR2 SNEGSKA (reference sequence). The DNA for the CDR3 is TGCAGTGCTAGAGATATGACACTGGCGCAGTATTTT. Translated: CSARDMTLAQYF.

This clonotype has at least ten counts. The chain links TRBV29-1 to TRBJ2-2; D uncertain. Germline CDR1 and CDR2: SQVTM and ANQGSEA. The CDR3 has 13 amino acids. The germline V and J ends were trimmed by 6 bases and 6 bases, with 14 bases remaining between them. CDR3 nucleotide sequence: TGCAGCGTGGCCCTTAGGAAGGCCGGGGAGCTGTTTTTT. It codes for CSVALRKAGELFF.

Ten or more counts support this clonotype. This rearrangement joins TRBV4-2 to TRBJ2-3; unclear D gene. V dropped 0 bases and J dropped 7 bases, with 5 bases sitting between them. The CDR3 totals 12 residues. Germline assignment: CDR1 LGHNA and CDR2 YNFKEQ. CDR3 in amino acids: CASSQDRNTQYF. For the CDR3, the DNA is TGTGCCAGCAGCCAAGATCGGAATACGCAGTATTTT.

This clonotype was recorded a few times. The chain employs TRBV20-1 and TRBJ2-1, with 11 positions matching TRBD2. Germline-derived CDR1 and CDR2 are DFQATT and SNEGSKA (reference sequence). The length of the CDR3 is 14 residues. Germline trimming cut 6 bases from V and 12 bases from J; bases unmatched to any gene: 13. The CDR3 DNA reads TGCAGTGCCCCACTAGCGGGAGAGGGGGCAGGGCAGTTCTTC. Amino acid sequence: CSAPLAGEGAGQFF.

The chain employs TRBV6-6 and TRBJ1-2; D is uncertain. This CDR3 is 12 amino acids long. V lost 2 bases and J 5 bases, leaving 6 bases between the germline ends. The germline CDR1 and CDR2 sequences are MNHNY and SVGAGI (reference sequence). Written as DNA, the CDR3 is TGTGCCAGCAGTTACGGCTGGTATGGCTACACCTTC. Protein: CASSYGWYGYTF.

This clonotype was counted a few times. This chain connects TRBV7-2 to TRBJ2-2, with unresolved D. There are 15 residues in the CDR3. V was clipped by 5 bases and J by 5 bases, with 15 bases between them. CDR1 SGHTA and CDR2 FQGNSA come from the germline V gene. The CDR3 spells CASSVGLAATGELFF. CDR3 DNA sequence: TGTGCCAGCAGCGTCGGTTTAGCCGCTACCGGGGAGCTGTTTTTT.

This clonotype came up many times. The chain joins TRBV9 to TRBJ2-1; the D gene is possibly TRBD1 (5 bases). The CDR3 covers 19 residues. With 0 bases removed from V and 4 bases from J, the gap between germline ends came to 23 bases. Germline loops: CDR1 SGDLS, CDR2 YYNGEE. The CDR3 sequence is CASSVAKQNTIGVYNEQFF. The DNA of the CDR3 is TGTGCCAGCAGCGTAGCTAAACAGAACACGATAGGGGTTTACAATGAGCAGTTCTTC. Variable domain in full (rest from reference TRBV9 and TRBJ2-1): DSGVTQTPKHLITATGQRVTLRCSPRSGDLSVYWYQQSLDQGLQFLIQYYNGEERAKGNILERFSAQQFPDLHSELNLSSLELGDSALYFCASSVAKQNTIGVYNEQFFGPGTRLTVL.

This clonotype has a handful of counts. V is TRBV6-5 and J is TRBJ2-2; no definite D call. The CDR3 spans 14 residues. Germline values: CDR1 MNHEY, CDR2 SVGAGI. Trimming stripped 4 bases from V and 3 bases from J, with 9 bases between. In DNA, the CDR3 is TGTGCCAGCAGTTTAGCTAGTTACACCGGGGAGCTGTTTTTT. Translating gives CASSLASYTGELFF.

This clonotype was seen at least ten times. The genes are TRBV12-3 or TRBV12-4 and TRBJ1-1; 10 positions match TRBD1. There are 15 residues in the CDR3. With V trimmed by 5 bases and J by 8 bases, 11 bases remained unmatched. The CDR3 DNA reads TGTGCCAGCAGTCGTCCCGGGACAGGGGTACCCGAAGCTTTCTTT. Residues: CASSRPGTGVPEAFF.

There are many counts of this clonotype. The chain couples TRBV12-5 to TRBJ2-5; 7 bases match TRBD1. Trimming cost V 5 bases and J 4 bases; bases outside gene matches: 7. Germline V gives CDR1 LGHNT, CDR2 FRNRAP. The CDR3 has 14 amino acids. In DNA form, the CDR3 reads TGTGCTAGTGGTCCCCCGGCAGGGGGAGAGACCCAGTACTTC. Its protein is CASGPPAGGETQYF.

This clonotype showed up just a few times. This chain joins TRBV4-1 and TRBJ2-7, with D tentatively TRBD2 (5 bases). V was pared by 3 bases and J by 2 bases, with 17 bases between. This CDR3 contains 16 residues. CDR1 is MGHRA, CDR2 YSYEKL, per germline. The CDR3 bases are TGCGCCAGCAGCCAGGTCCCAGGAGAGGGTCCCTACGAGCAGTACTTC. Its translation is CASSQVPGEGPYEQYF.

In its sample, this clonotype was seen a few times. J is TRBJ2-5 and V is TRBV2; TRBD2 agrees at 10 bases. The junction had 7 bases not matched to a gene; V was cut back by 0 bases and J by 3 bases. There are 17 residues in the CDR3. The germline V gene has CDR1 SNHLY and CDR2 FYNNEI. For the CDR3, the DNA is TGTGCCAGCAGTGAAGCGCGGTGGCTAGCGGGAGAAGAGACCCAGTACTTC. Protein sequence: CASSEARWLAGEETQYF. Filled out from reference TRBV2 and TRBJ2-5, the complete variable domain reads EPEVTQTPSHQVTQMGQEVILRCVPISNHLYFYWYRQILGQKVEFLVSFYNNEISEKSEIFDDQFSVERPDGSNFTLKIRSTKLEDSAMYFCASSEARWLAGEETQYFGPGTRLLVL.

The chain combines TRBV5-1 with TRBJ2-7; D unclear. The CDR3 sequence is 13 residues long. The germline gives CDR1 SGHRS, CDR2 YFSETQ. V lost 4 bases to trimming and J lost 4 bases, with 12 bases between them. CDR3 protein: CASSPTTAYEQYF. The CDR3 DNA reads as TGCGCCAGCAGCCCCACCACCGCTTACGAGCAGTACTTC.

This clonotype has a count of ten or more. The chain's CDR3 is CASSDGTDPITDTQYF. In DNA, the CDR3 is TGTGCCAGCAGTGACGGGACAGACCCTATCACAGATACGCAGTATTTT. The chain combines TRBV12-3 or TRBV12-4 with TRBJ2-3; 7 positions agree with TRBD1. V gave up 5 bases and J gave up 2 bases; unmatched junction bases: 10. The CDR3 runs 16 residues.

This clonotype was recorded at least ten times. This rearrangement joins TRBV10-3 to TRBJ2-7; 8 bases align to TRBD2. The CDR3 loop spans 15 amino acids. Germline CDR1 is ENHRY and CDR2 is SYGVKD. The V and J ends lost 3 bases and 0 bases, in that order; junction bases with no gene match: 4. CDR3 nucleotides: TGTGCCATCAGTGATGGCGGGGGGAGCTCCTACGAGCAGTACGTC. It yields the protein CAISDGGGSSYEQYV.